These T cell receptor beta chains were read from a single sample in a study of cytotoxic CD8 clonotypes in ibrutinib-treated CLL. TCRdb's table, derived via immunoSEQ multiplex PCR, lists solely in-frame clones and lacks some. The repertoire includes some 10,000 clones, under 65% of them detected once, and 15% to 20% sits in the top ten. Sequencing used PBMCs, obtained before ibrutinib treatment. The receptor set was obtained from a human donor with chronic lymphocytic leukemia. Each CDR3 is given with its conserved first and last residue. The D gene is left open where the match is weak. For some rows the clone size is stated as once, few or many, or as a class when expanded; others skip it.

CDR3 protein: CASSPAPGQGEYGYTF; CDR3 DNA: TGCGCCAGCAGCCCCGCCCCGGGACAGGGGGAATATGGCTACACCTTC; D gene: TRBD1; clone size: -; V gene: TRBV5-1; J gene: TRBJ1-2
CDR3 protein: CASSLLVGELFF; CDR3 DNA: TGTGCCAGCAGTTTATTGGTGGGGGAGCTGTTTTTT; D gene: -; clone size: -; V gene: TRBV28; J gene: TRBJ2-2
CDR3 protein: CAWRDRAGYGYTF; CDR3 DNA: TGTGCCTGGAGGGACAGGGCGGGCTATGGCTACACCTTC; D gene: TRBD1; clone size: -; V gene: TRBV30; J gene: TRBJ1-2
CDR3 protein: CASSWGDRDYQPQHF; CDR3 DNA: TGCGCCAGCAGCTGGGGGGACAGGGATTATCAGCCCCAGCATTTT; D gene: TRBD1; clone size: few; V gene: TRBV5-1; J gene: TRBJ1-5
CDR3 protein: CASSLEGTAYGYTF; CDR3 DNA: TGTGCCAGCAGCTTGGAAGGTACAGCCTATGGCTACACCTTC; D gene: -; clone size: -; V gene: TRBV5-4; J gene: TRBJ1-2
CDR3 protein: CASTTRLTGGGKEKLFF; CDR3 DNA: TGTGCCAGTACCACACGCCTTACAGGGGGTGGGAAAGAAAAACTGTTTTTT; D gene: TRBD1; clone size: -; V gene: TRBV19; J gene: TRBJ1-4
CDR3 protein: CASSLELTYNEQFF; CDR3 DNA: TGTGCCAGCAGCTTAGAGCTCACCTACAATGAGCAGTTCTTC; D gene: -; clone size: -; V gene: TRBV7-9; J gene: TRBJ2-1
CDR3 protein: CASSFGISGNTIYF; CDR3 DNA: TGTGCCAGCAGCTTCGGGATCTCTGGAAACACCATATATTTT; D gene: -; clone size: few; V gene: TRBV7-8; J gene: TRBJ1-3
CDR3 protein: CASSLRRGEGPYNEQFF; CDR3 DNA: TGTGCCAGCAGCTTAAGACGGGGGGAGGGCCCTTACAATGAGCAGTTCTTC; D gene: TRBD2; clone size: once; V gene: TRBV14; J gene: TRBJ2-1
CDR3 protein: CASSQPTGTPAGIQYF; CDR3 DNA: TGTGCCAGCAGCCAACCGACAGGGACCCCCGCGGGGATTCAGTACTTC; D gene: -; clone size: -; V gene: TRBV4-2; J gene: TRBJ2-4
CDR3 protein: CATSRDLGAEAFF; CDR3 DNA: TGTGCCACCAGCAGAGATCTGGGGGCTGAAGCTTTCTTT; D gene: -; clone size: medium-sized; V gene: TRBV15; J gene: TRBJ1-1
CDR3 protein: CASSYGTGGDQPQHF; CDR3 DNA: TGTGCCAGCAGTTATGGTACCGGGGGGGATCAGCCCCAGCATTTT; D gene: -; clone size: -; V gene: TRBV27; J gene: TRBJ1-5
CDR3 protein: CASSVQGGNQPQHF; CDR3 DNA: TGTGCCAGCAGTGTACAGGGAGGGAATCAGCCCCAGCATTTT; D gene: -; clone size: -; V gene: TRBV2; J gene: TRBJ1-5
CDR3 protein: CAISEELAGNTGELFF; CDR3 DNA: TGTGCCATCAGTGAGGAACTAGCGGGAAACACCGGGGAGCTGTTTTTT; D gene: TRBD2; clone size: -; V gene: TRBV10-3; J gene: TRBJ2-2
CDR3 protein: CASSQGSIQAEQYF; CDR3 DNA: TGCGCCAGCAGCCAAGGATCGATTCAGGCCGAGCAGTACTTC; D gene: -; clone size: -; V gene: TRBV4-1; J gene: TRBJ2-7
CDR3 protein: CASSPTRTGFYEQYF; CDR3 DNA: TGTGCCAGCAGCCCCACCAGGACAGGTTTCTACGAGCAGTACTTC; D gene: TRBD1; clone size: -; V gene: TRBV7-8; J gene: TRBJ2-7
CDR3 protein: CASSLGGGFSGANVLTF; CDR3 DNA: TGTGCCAGCAGCTTAGGCGGTGGATTCTCTGGGGCCAACGTCCTGACTTTC; D gene: -; clone size: -; V gene: TRBV11-2; J gene: TRBJ2-6
CDR3 protein: CASSPPAVSGANVLTF; CDR3 DNA: TGTGCCAGCTCACCACCGGCGGTCTCTGGGGCCAACGTCCTGACTTTC; D gene: -; clone size: -; V gene: TRBV18; J gene: TRBJ2-6
CDR3 protein: CASRLTGDFSDTQYF; CDR3 DNA: TGTGCCAGCAGGTTAACAGGGGATTTTTCAGATACGCAGTATTTT; D gene: TRBD1; clone size: few; V gene: TRBV6-1; J gene: TRBJ2-3
CDR3 protein: CAWRPHPKGYTF; CDR3 DNA: TGTGCCTGGAGGCCACACCCTAAGGGCTACACCTTC; D gene: -; clone size: once; V gene: TRBV30; J gene: TRBJ1-2
CDR3 protein: CASLPTGGLGDTQYF; CDR3 DNA: TGTGCCAGCCTTCCGACAGGGGGATTGGGAGATACGCAGTATTTT; D gene: TRBD1; clone size: -; V gene: TRBV19; J gene: TRBJ2-3
CDR3 protein: CASNTHPHINYGYTF; CDR3 DNA: TGTGCCAGCAACACTCACCCGCATATTAACTATGGCTACACCTTC; D gene: -; clone size: -; V gene: TRBV11-2; J gene: TRBJ1-2
CDR3 protein: CASSRDSPKELFF; CDR3 DNA: TGTGCCAGCAGTCGCGACTCCCCGAAGGAACTGTTTTTT; D gene: -; clone size: -; V gene: TRBV27; J gene: TRBJ1-4
CDR3 protein: CASRSGQGFSTDTQYF; CDR3 DNA: TGCGCCAGCAGATCGGGACAGGGATTTTCCACAGATACGCAGTATTTT; D gene: TRBD1; clone size: -; V gene: TRBV5-1; J gene: TRBJ2-3
CDR3 protein: CASSLGGVNYNEQFF; CDR3 DNA: TGTGCCAGCAGCCTAGGGGGGGTCAACTACAATGAGCAGTTCTTC; D gene: -; clone size: -; V gene: TRBV5-4; J gene: TRBJ2-1
CDR3 protein: CASSQGGPAYF; CDR3 DNA: TGTGCCAGCAGCCAAGGCGGTCCCGCGTATTTT; D gene: -; clone size: -; V gene: TRBV4-2; J gene: TRBJ2-3
CDR3 protein: CASSFLPDSSGANVLTF; CDR3 DNA: TGTGCCAGCAGTTTTCTACCGGACAGCTCTGGGGCCAACGTCCTGACTTTC; D gene: -; clone size: -; V gene: TRBV28; J gene: TRBJ2-6
CDR3 protein: CASSSIGDRQPQHF; CDR3 DNA: TGTGCCAGCAGCTCGATTGGGGATCGGCAGCCCCAGCATTTT; D gene: -; clone size: few; V gene: TRBV7-8; J gene: TRBJ1-5
CDR3 protein: CASSLKNPTDTQYF; CDR3 DNA: TGTGCCAGCTCCCTAAAAAACCCCACAGATACGCAGTATTTT; D gene: -; clone size: -; V gene: TRBV18; J gene: TRBJ2-3
CDR3 protein: CASSPGLAGYTYEQYF; CDR3 DNA: TGCGCCAGCAGCCCGGGACTAGCGGGATATACCTACGAGCAGTACTTC; D gene: TRBD2; clone size: -; V gene: TRBV5-1; J gene: TRBJ2-7
CDR3 protein: CASTPRGTVYNEQFF; CDR3 DNA: TGTGCCAGCACCCCCAGGGGGACAGTCTACAATGAGCAGTTCTTC; D gene: TRBD1; clone size: once; V gene: TRBV2; J gene: TRBJ2-1
CDR3 protein: CASRGDRVAHEQYF; CDR3 DNA: TGTGCCAGCAGGGGGGACAGGGTCGCCCACGAGCAGTACTTC; D gene: TRBD1; clone size: few; V gene: TRBV2; J gene: TRBJ2-7
CDR3 protein: CASSYPTGTNEKLFF; CDR3 DNA: TGTGCCAGCAGCTACCCGACAGGGACTAATGAAAAACTGTTTTTT; D gene: TRBD1; clone size: -; V gene: TRBV7-2; J gene: TRBJ1-4
CDR3 protein: CASSLRPGQGFGTQYF; CDR3 DNA: TGTGCCAGCAGCTTAAGACCGGGACAGGGGTTTGGTACGCAGTATTTT; D gene: TRBD1; clone size: -; V gene: TRBV7-3; J gene: TRBJ2-3
CDR3 protein: CASSAGHLTYYGYTF; CDR3 DNA: TGTGCCAGCAGCGCCGGACATCTGACGTACTATGGCTACACCTTC; D gene: -; clone size: few; V gene: TRBV5-6; J gene: TRBJ1-2
CDR3 protein: CASSWNTGAKQFF; CDR3 DNA: TGTGCCAGCAGCTGGAACACAGGGGCTAAGCAGTTCTTC; D gene: TRBD1; clone size: few; V gene: TRBV7-9; J gene: TRBJ2-1
CDR3 protein: CASSADGGLRGYTF; CDR3 DNA: TGTGCCAGCAGCGCAGACGGGGGCCTCCGAGGCTACACCTTC; D gene: -; clone size: few; V gene: TRBV7-9; J gene: TRBJ1-2
CDR3 protein: CASSYDKGQGWGYTF; CDR3 DNA: TGTGCCAGCAGTTACGATAAGGGACAGGGGTGGGGCTACACCTTC; D gene: TRBD1; clone size: once; V gene: TRBV6-5; J gene: TRBJ1-2
CDR3 protein: CASTTTGTIVEQFF; CDR3 DNA: TGTGCCAGCACCACTACCGGGACCATCGTGGAGCAGTTCTTC; D gene: -; clone size: -; V gene: TRBV7-9; J gene: TRBJ2-1
CDR3 protein: CASSPAAGQSYEQYF; CDR3 DNA: TGTGCCAGCTCACCAGCGGCAGGTCAGTCCTACGAGCAGTACTTC; D gene: -; clone size: -; V gene: TRBV18; J gene: TRBJ2-7
CDR3 protein: CASSLMSWTDNSPLHF; CDR3 DNA: TGTGCCAGCAGCCTCATGTCCTGGACAGATAATTCACCCCTCCACTTT; D gene: -; clone size: few; V gene: TRBV7-2; J gene: TRBJ1-6
CDR3 protein: CASRGGENEQFF; CDR3 DNA: TGTGCCAGCAGGGGCGGGGAGAATGAGCAGTTCTTC; D gene: -; clone size: -; V gene: TRBV27; J gene: TRBJ2-1
CDR3 protein: CAISERTGDNSPLHF; CDR3 DNA: TGTGCCATCAGTGAGAGGACAGGGGATAATTCACCCCTCCACTTT; D gene: TRBD1; clone size: -; V gene: TRBV10-3; J gene: TRBJ1-6
CDR3 protein: CASSVGGGGTEAFF; CDR3 DNA: TGTGCCAGCAGCGTGGGGGGTGGAGGCACTGAAGCTTTCTTT; D gene: -; clone size: -; V gene: TRBV9; J gene: TRBJ1-1
CDR3 protein: CAWSWPAESTDTQYF; CDR3 DNA: TGTGCCTGGAGTTGGCCAGCGGAGAGCACAGATACGCAGTATTTT; D gene: -; clone size: -; V gene: TRBV30; J gene: TRBJ2-3
CDR3 protein: CASSLQGRAGELFF; CDR3 DNA: TGTGCCAGCAGCTTGCAGGGACGGGCCGGGGAGCTGTTTTTT; D gene: -; clone size: few; V gene: TRBV7-6; J gene: TRBJ2-2
CDR3 protein: CASSETLAGGRYEQYF; CDR3 DNA: TGTGCCAGCAGTGAAACCCTAGCGGGAGGGAGATACGAGCAGTACTTC; D gene: TRBD2; clone size: -; V gene: TRBV6-1; J gene: TRBJ2-7
CDR3 protein: CASSLSGGDQPQHF; CDR3 DNA: TGTGCCAGCAGTTTATCAGGGGGCGATCAGCCCCAGCATTTT; D gene: TRBD1; clone size: -; V gene: TRBV27; J gene: TRBJ1-5
CDR3 protein: CASSPEGAISGQGTNYGYTF; CDR3 DNA: TGCGCCAGCAGCCCAGAAGGAGCGATTTCCGGGCAGGGAACTAACTATGGCTACACCTTC; D gene: -; clone size: -; V gene: TRBV4-1; J gene: TRBJ1-2
CDR3 protein: CSAGYTEAFF; CDR3 DNA: TGCAGCGCGGGATACACTGAAGCTTTCTTT; D gene: -; clone size: -; V gene: TRBV29-1; J gene: TRBJ1-1
CDR3 protein: CASSPSYEQYF; CDR3 DNA: TGTGCCAGCAGCCCCTCCTACGAGCAGTACTTC; D gene: -; clone size: few; V gene: TRBV7-8; J gene: TRBJ2-7
CDR3 protein: CASSPRSGGETQYF; CDR3 DNA: TGTGCCAGCAGCCCCCGTAGCGGGGGGGAGACCCAGTACTTC; D gene: TRBD2; clone size: -; V gene: TRBV7-3; J gene: TRBJ2-5
CDR3 protein: CASSPPTGVNEQFF; CDR3 DNA: TGTGCCAGCTCACCACCTACCGGGGTGAATGAGCAGTTCTTC; D gene: -; clone size: -; V gene: TRBV18; J gene: TRBJ2-1
CDR3 protein: CASRNGILAKNIQYF; CDR3 DNA: TGTGCCAGCAGAAACGGGATACTAGCCAAAAACATTCAGTACTTC; D gene: -; clone size: -; V gene: TRBV2; J gene: TRBJ2-4
CDR3 protein: CASSLALGGRGQPQHF; CDR3 DNA: TGTGCCAGCAGCTTAGCTCTCGGGGGACGAGGTCAGCCCCAGCATTTT; D gene: -; clone size: once; V gene: TRBV7-6; J gene: TRBJ1-5
CDR3 protein: CASSMTGGREAFF; CDR3 DNA: TGTGCCAGTAGTATGACCGGGGGCCGTGAAGCTTTCTTT; D gene: -; clone size: -; V gene: TRBV19; J gene: TRBJ1-1
CDR3 protein: CASSLWDSMNTEAFF; CDR3 DNA: TGTGCCAGCAGTTTATGGGACAGCATGAACACTGAAGCTTTCTTT; D gene: -; clone size: few; V gene: TRBV28; J gene: TRBJ1-1